A selection of T cell receptor beta chains follows, all from one sample in a study of shared clonotypes between healthy human individuals. Produced via immunoSEQ multiplex PCR; TCRdb's table is partial and in-frame only. The sample consists of approximately 600,000 clones, roughly 95% of them appearing once. The specimen sequenced was naive CD8+ T cells sorted from blood. The receptors were gathered from a woman aged 25 to 45 in good health. The CDR3 runs from the conserved cysteine through the conserved F or W. A D gene is named only where the DNA matches it firmly. Clone size is stated in some rows and not others, as once, few, many or a class when expanded.

v_gene,abundance,j_gene,d_gene,CDR3nt,CDR3aa
TRBV27,-,TRBJ2-7,-,TGTGCCAGCAGGGAAATCGGGACTTACTACGAGCAGTACTTC,CASREIGTYYEQYF
TRBV14,-,TRBJ2-7,TRBD1,TGTGCCAGCAGCCGGGGACAGGGAGGATACGAGCAGTACTTC,CASSRGQGGYEQYF
TRBV5-1,-,TRBJ2-7,TRBD2,TGCGCCAGCAGCTCGCGGGACTATTCCTACGAGCAGTACTTC,CASSSRDYSYEQYF
TRBV2,-,TRBJ2-1,TRBD2,TGTGCCAGCAGTGAGGGCGGGAGTTCCTACAATGAGCAGTTCTTC,CASSEGGSSYNEQFF
TRBV28,-,TRBJ2-5,-,TGTGCCAGCAGTTTAATTTTTATCTCTAGGGGGACCCAGTACTTC,CASSLIFISRGTQYF
TRBV5-1,-,TRBJ1-5,-,TGCGCCAGCAGCTCTACACCGGATCCGCCCCAGCATTTT,CASSSTPDPPQHF
TRBV10-3,once,TRBJ1-1,-,TGTGCCATCAGTGAGTTCTCGGGGAGGAAGGACACTGAAGCTTTCTTT,CAISEFSGRKDTEAFF
TRBV29-1,-,TRBJ2-2,-,TGCAGCGTTCCTAGGGGGGCCGAGAACACCGGGGAGCTGTTTTTT,CSVPRGAENTGELFF
TRBV7-4,-,TRBJ2-7,-,TGTGCCAGCAGCTTAGGACAGGCCGAGCAGTACTTC,CASSLGQAEQYF
TRBV28,once,TRBJ2-7,-,TGTGCCAGCAGTTTAGGCCGTGACAGCTCCTACGAGCAGTACTTC,CASSLGRDSSYEQYF
TRBV19,once,TRBJ1-2,-,TGTGCCAGTAGTCAACAGGGAGCGGCCTATGGCTACACCTTC,CASSQQGAAYGYTF
TRBV27,-,TRBJ1-1,TRBD1,TGTGCCAGCAGATTAACAGGGGGCGTCACTGAAGCTTTCTTT,CASRLTGGVTEAFF
TRBV5-4,once,TRBJ2-7,-,TGTGCCAGCAGCTCCCCTCTGGCCGTCTACGAGCAGTACTTC,CASSSPLAVYEQYF
TRBV25-1,-,TRBJ2-7,-,TGTGCCAGCAGTGGGACCGTCAACTCCTACGAGCAGTACTTC,CASSGTVNSYEQYF
TRBV4-1,-,TRBJ2-1,-,TGCGCCAGCAGTTGGGCGGGGAGGACGGATAGTGACAATGAGCAGTTCTTC,CASSWAGRTDSDNEQFF
TRBV7-8,-,TRBJ2-7,-,TGTGCCAGCAGCTTAGGGAGCGCCTACGAGCAGTACTTC,CASSLGSAYEQYF
TRBV27,-,TRBJ2-5,-,TGTGCCAGCAGTGGAGAGACCCAGTACTTC,CASSGETQYF
TRBV13,-,TRBJ2-1,-,TGTGCCAGCAGCTTAGAAGGACTACCCTACAATGAGCAGTTCTTC,CASSLEGLPYNEQFF
TRBV27,-,TRBJ2-7,-,TGTGCCACCTCCTCCAACCCAGGGGGGGCCTACGAGCAGTACTTC,CATSSNPGGAYEQYF
TRBV28,-,TRBJ2-7,TRBD2,TGTGCCAGCAGTACCCGACTAGCGGGGCTGAGCTCCTACGAGCAGTACTTC,CASSTRLAGLSSYEQYF
TRBV5-4,-,TRBJ2-7,-,TGTGCCAGCAGCTACGGTAGCGTTTCCTACGAGCAGTACTTC,CASSYGSVSYEQYF
TRBV28,-,TRBJ2-1,-,TGTGCCAGCATCCCTCCCCCTCCTCTTCCCTACAATGAGCAGTTCTTC,CASIPPPPLPYNEQFF
TRBV9,-,TRBJ2-5,-,TGTGCCAGCAGCGTAGACGGGGCAGAGACCCAGTACTTC,CASSVDGAETQYF
TRBV28,-,TRBJ2-7,-,TGTGCCAGCAGTTTCATGGCAGGGGACTACGAGCAGTACTTC,CASSFMAGDYEQYF
TRBV6-5,-,TRBJ2-7,-,TGTGCCAGCAGTTACTCGGTCTCGGCCTCAGCCTACGAGCAGTACTTC,CASSYSVSASAYEQYF
TRBV13,-,TRBJ2-1,-,TGTGCCAGCAGCTCAGCCAATGAGCAGTTCTTC,CASSSANEQFF
TRBV28,-,TRBJ2-7,-,TGTGCCAGCAGTTTCAGTCCCCTGGAGGAGCAGTACTTC,CASSFSPLEEQYF
TRBV29-1,-,TRBJ1-2,-,TGCAGCGTTGAAGTTCTGGGATATGGCTACACCTTC,CSVEVLGYGYTF
TRBV27,-,TRBJ1-4,-,TGTGCCAGCAGTCTTGACGGTAACAATGAAAAACTGTTTTTT,CASSLDGNNEKLFF
TRBV5-1,-,TRBJ2-2,-,TGCGCCAGCAGCTTGAGGGGTGCGGAGCTGTTTTTT,CASSLRGAELFF
TRBV28,once,TRBJ2-1,TRBD1,TGTGCCAGCAGTTTGACAGGGGGCTCCTACAATGAGCAGTTCTTC,CASSLTGGSYNEQFF
TRBV7-6,-,TRBJ1-1,TRBD1,TGTGCCAGCAGCTTAGGACAGGGGGTTTCACCGAACACTGAAGCTTTCTTT,CASSLGQGVSPNTEAFF
TRBV28,-,TRBJ2-7,-,TGTGCCAGCAGCCACGACACAGGGGCGGGGGAGCAGTACTTC,CASSHDTGAGEQYF
TRBV28,-,TRBJ1-5,-,TGTGCCAGCAGTTTACGGCAGAACAATCAGCCCCAGCATTTT,CASSLRQNNQPQHF
TRBV27,-,TRBJ2-7,TRBD2,TGTGCCAGCAGTTTATTAGCGGGAGACTCCTACGAGCAGTACTTC,CASSLLAGDSYEQYF
TRBV15,-,TRBJ2-3,-,TGTGCCACCAGCAGAATCTTAGAGAGCACAGATACGCAGTATTTT,CATSRILESTDTQYF
TRBV27,-,TRBJ1-1,TRBD1,TGTGCCAGCAGTTACCGGGACAGATACATGAACACTGAAGCTTTCTTT,CASSYRDRYMNTEAFF
TRBV20-1,-,TRBJ2-1,-,TGCAGTGCTCTAAAGTCGGGGAGGAACATCTTC,CSALKSGRNIF
TRBV4-2,-,TRBJ2-1,-,TGTGCCAGCAGCCAAGAAGGGACTCCGAGTCCCTACAATGAGCAGTTCTTC,CASSQEGTPSPYNEQFF
TRBV30,-,TRBJ2-1,TRBD2,TGTGCCTGGGCCGGAGGGGGACTAGCGGGAAGCTCCTACAATGAGCAGTTCTTC,CAWAGGGLAGSSYNEQFF
TRBV28,-,TRBJ2-4,-,TGTGCCAGCAGTTTTCATCTGGACATTCAGTACTTC,CASSFHLDIQYF
TRBV19,-,TRBJ1-1,-,TGTGCCAGTAGTATGAGGGAGGGGACGCAGAACACTGAAGCTTTCTTT,CASSMREGTQNTEAFF
TRBV21-1,-,TRBJ2-6,-,TGTGCCAGCAGCAAAGAACATTGCTGGACAGGGAAGAGGTCTGGGGCCAACGTCCTGACTTTC,CASSKEHCWTGKRSGANVLTF
TRBV2,few,TRBJ1-2,-,TGTGCCAGCCAATTGGGTTATGGCTACACCTTC,CASQLGYGYTF
TRBV11-2,-,TRBJ2-7,-,TGTGCCAGCAGCTTAGGCAGTAGTTACGAGCAGTACTTC,CASSLGSSYEQYF
TRBV29-1,-,TRBJ2-1,-,TGCAGCGTTGTCGCCCGTACCTACAATGAGCAGTTCTTC,CSVVARTYNEQFF
TRBV27,-,TRBJ1-5,-,TGTGCCAGCAGTCCCTCAATAGGGGGGGTGAAGCAGCCCCAGCATTTT,CASSPSIGGVKQPQHF
TRBV6-5,once,TRBJ1-5,-,TGTGCCACCCAAAACGGGGTAGGCAATCAGCCCCAGCATTTT,CATQNGVGNQPQHF
TRBV28,-,TRBJ2-7,TRBD2,TGTGCCAGCAGCCGTCCCCTAGCGGGAGCCTACGAGCAGTACTTC,CASSRPLAGAYEQYF
TRBV6-5,once,TRBJ2-1,-,TGTGCCAGCAGTTACTCGGCTAGCCTCAATGAGCAGTTCTTC,CASSYSASLNEQFF
TRBV23-1,-,TRBJ1-1,-,TGCGCCAGCAGTTTGGGGCGGTCCGACACTGAAGCTTTCTTT,CASSLGRSDTEAFF
TRBV5-6,-,TRBJ1-1,-,TGTGCCAGCAGCCTTTACACTGAAGCTTTCTTT,CASSLYTEAFF
TRBV6-1,-,TRBJ2-7,-,TGTGCCAGCAGTGATACAGGTTATATCTACGAGCAGTACTTC,CASSDTGYIYEQYF